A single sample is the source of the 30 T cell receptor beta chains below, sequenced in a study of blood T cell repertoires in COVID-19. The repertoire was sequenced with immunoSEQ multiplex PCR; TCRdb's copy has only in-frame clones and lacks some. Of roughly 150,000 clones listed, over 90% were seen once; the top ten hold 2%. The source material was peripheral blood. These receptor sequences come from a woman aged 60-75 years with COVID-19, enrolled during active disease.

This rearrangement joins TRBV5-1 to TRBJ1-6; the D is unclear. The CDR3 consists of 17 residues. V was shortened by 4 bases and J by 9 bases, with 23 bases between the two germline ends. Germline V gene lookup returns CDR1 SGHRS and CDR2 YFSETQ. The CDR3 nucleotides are TGCGCCAGCAGCGCCGGGCTCGGGGTTCGGAGTAGTTCACCCCTCCACTTT. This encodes CASSAGLGVRSSSPLHF. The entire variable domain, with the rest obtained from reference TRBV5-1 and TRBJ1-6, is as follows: KAGVTQTPRYLIKTRGQQVTLSCSPISGHRSVSWYQQTPGQGLQFLFEYFSETQRNKGNFPGRFSGRQFSNSRSEMNVSTLELGDSALYLCASSAGLGVRSSSPLHFGNGTRLTVT.

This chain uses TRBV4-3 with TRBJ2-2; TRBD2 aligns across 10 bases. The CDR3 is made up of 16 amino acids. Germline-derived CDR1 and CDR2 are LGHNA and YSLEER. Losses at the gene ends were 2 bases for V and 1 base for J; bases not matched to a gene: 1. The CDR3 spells CASSQPSGGNTGELFF. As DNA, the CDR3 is TGCGCCAGCAGCCAACCTAGCGGGGGGAACACCGGGGAGCTGTTTTTT.

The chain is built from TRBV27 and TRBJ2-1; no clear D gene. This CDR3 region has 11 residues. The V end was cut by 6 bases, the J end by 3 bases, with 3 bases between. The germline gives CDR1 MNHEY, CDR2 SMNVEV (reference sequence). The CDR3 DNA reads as TGTGCCAGCAGCCACTACAATGAGCAGTTCTTC. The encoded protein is CASSHYNEQFF.

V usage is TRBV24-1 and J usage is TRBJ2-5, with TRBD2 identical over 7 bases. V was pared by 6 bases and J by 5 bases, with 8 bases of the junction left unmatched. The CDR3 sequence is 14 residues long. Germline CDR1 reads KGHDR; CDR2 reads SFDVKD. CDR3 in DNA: TGTGCCACCAGTTCGGGAGGAGGTGCCGAGACCCAGTACTTC. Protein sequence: CATSSGGGAETQYF.

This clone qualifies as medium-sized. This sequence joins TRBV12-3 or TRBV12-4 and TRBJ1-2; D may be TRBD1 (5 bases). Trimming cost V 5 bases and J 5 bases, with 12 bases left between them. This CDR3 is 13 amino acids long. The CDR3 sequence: CASSPGGVYGYTF. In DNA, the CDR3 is TGTGCCAGCAGTCCTGGGGGGGTATATGGCTACACCTTC.

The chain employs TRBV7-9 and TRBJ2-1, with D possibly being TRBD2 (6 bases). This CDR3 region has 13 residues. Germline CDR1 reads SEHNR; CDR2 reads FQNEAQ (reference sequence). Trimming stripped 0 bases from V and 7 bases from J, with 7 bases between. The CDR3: CASSLASGNEQFF. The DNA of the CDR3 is TGTGCCAGCAGCTTAGCTAGCGGAAATGAGCAGTTCTTC.

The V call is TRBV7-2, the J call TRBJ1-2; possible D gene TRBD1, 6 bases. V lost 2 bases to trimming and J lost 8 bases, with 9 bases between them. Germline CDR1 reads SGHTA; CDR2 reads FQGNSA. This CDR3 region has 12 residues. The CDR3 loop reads CASSLYGGGYTF. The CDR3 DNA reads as TGTGCCAGCAGCTTATATGGGGGCGGCTACACCTTC. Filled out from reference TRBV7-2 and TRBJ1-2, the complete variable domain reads GAGVSQSPSNKVTEKGKDVELRCDPISGHTALYWYRQSLGQGLEFLIYFQGNSAPDKSGLPSDRFSAERTGGSVSTLTIQRTQQEDSAVYLCASSLYGGGYTFGSGTRLTVV.

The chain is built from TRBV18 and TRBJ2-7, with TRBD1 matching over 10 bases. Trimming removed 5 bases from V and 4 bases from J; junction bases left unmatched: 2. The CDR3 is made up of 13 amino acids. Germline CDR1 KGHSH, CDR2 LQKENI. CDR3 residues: CASSAGQGYEQYF. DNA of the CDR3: TGTGCCAGCTCAGCGGGACAGGGGTACGAGCAGTACTTC.

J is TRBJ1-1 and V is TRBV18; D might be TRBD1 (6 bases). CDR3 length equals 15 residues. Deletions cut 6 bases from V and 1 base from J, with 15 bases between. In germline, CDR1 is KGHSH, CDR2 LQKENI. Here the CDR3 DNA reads TGTGCCAGCTCCGACGACAGGAATAGGAACACTGAAGCTTTCTTT. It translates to CASSDDRNRNTEAFF.

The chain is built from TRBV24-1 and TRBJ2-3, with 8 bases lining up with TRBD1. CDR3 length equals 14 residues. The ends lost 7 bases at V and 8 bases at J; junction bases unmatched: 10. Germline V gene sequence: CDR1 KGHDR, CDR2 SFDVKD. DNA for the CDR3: TGTGCCACCAGCCACCCGGGACAGGAGAGTACGCAGTATTTT. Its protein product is CATSHPGQESTQYF.

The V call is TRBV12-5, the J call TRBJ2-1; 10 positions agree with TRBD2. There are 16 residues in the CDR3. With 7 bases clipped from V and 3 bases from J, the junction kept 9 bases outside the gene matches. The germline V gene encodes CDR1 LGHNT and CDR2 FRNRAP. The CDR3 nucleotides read TGTGCTAGTGCCTCCCGGACTAGCGGATTCTACAATGAGCAGTTCTTC. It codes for CASASRTSGFYNEQFF.

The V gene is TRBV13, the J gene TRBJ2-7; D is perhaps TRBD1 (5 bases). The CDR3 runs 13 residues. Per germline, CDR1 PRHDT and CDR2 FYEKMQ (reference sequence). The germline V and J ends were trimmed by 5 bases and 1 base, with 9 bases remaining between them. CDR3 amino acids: CASSARQSYEQYF. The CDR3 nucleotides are TGTGCCAGCAGCGCCAGACAGTCCTACGAGCAGTACTTC.

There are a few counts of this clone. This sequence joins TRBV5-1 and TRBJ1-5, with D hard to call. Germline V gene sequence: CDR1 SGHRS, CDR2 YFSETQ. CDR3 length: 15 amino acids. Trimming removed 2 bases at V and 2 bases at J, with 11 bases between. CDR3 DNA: TGCGCCAGCAGCTTTTCGGGAGAGGGCAATCAGCCCCAGCATTTT. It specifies CASSFSGEGNQPQHF.

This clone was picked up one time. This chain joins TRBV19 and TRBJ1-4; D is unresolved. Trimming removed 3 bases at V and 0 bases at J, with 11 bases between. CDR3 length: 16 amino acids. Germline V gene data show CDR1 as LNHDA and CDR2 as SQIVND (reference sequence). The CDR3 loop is CASSISEEATNEKLFF. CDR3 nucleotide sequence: TGTGCCAGTAGTATCAGCGAGGAAGCAACTAATGAAAAACTGTTTTTT.

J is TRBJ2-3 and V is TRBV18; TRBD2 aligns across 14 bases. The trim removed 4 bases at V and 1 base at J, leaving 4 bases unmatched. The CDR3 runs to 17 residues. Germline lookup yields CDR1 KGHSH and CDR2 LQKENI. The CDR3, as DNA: TGTGCCAGCTCACAAGGACTAGCGGGGGGCCGCACAGATACGCAGTATTTT. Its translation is CASSQGLAGGRTDTQYF.

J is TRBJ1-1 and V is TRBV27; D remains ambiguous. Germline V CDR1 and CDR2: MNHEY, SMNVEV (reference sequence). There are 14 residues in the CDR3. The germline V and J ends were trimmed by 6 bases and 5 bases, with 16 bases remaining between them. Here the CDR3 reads CASRTHGTGTEAFF. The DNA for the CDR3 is TGTGCCAGCAGGACACACGGAACGGGGACTGAAGCTTTCTTT.

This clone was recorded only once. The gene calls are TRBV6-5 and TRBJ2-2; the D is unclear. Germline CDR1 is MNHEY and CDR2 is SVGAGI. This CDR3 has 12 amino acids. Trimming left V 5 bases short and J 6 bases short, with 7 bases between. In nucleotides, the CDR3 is TGTGCCAGCAGTCCAGTCTCCGGGGAGCTGTTTTTT. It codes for CASSPVSGELFF.

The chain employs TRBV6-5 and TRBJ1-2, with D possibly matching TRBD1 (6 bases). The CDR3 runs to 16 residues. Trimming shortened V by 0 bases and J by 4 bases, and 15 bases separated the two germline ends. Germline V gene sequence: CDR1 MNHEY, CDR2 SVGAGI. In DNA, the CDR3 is TGTGCCAGCAGTTACTCGGACAGTTCCCCGTTCTATGGCTACACCTTC. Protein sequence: CASSYSDSSPFYGYTF.

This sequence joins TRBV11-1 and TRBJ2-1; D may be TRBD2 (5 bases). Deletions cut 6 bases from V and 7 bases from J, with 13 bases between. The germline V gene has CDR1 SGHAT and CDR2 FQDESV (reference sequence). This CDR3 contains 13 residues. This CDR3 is CASSLGPGNEQFF. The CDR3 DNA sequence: TGTGCCAGCAGTTTGGGCCCGGGGAATGAGCAGTTCTTC.

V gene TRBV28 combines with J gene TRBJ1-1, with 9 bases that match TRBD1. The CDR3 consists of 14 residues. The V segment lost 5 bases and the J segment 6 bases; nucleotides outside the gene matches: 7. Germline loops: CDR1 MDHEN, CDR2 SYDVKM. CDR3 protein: CASSLGQGSAEAFF. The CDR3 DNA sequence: TGTGCCAGCAGTCTGGGACAGGGAAGCGCTGAAGCTTTCTTT.

The CDR3 nucleotides are TGCAGTGCTTTGACATATGGCTACACCTTC. Its protein product is CSALTYGYTF. This chain connects TRBV20-1 to TRBJ1-2; D gene uncertain. From germline, CDR1 is DFQATT and CDR2 SNEGSKA (reference sequence). The CDR3 totals 10 residues. With 5 bases removed from V and 5 bases from J, the gap between germline ends came to 6 bases.

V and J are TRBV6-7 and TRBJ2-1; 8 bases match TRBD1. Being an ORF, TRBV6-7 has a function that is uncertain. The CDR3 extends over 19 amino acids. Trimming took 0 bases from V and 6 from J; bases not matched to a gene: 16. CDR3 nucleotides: TGTGCCAGCAGTTACTCCATAAGAGTTCGTACAGGGGGGCCCAATGAGCAGTTCTTC. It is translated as CASSYSIRVRTGGPNEQFF.

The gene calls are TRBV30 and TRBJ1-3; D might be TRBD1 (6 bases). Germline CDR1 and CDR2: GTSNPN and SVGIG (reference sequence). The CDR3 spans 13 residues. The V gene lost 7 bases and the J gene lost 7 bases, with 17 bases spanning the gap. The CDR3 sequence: CAYSKQGRNTIYF. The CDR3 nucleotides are TGTGCCTATTCAAAACAGGGCAGGAACACCATATATTTT.

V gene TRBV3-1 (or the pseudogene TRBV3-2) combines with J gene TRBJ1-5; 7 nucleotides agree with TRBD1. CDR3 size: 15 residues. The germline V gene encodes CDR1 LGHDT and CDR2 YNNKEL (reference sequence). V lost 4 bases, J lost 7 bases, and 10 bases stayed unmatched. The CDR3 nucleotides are TGTGCCAGCAGCCCCTCCCCAGGGGGGCGGCAGCCCCAGCATTTT. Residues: CASSPSPGGRQPQHF.

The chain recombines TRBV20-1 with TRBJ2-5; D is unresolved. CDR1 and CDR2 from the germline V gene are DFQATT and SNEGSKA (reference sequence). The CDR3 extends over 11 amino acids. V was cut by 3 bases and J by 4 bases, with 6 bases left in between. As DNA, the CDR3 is TGCAGTGCTAGGGGCTTAGAGACCCAGTACTTC. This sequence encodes CSARGLETQYF.

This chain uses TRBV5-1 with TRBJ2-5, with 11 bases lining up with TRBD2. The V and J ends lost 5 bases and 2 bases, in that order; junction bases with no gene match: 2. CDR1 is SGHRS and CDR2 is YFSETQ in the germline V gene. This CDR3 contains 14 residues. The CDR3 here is CASRASGGQETQYF. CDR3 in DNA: TGCGCCAGCAGGGCTAGCGGGGGGCAAGAGACCCAGTACTTC.

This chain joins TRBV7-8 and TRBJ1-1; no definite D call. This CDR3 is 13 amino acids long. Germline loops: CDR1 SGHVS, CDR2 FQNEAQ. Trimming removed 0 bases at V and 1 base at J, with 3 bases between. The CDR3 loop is CASSLARNTEAFF. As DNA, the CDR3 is TGTGCCAGCAGCTTAGCGAGGAACACTGAAGCTTTCTTT.

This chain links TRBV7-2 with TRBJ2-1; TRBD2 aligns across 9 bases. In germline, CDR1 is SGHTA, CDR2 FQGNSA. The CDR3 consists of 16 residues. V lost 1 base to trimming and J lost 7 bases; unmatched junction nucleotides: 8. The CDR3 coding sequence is TGTGCCAGCAGCTTAGGACGCGGGGGGGCCAAAAATGAGCAGTTCTTC. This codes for CASSLGRGGAKNEQFF.

The CDR3 is CASSDSGGITSPLHF. The CDR3 nucleotides read TGTGCCAGCAGTGACTCGGGGGGAATTACTTCACCCCTCCACTTT. V and J are TRBV6-4 and TRBJ1-6; a weak D match, TRBD1 (5 bases). V was clipped by 0 bases and J by 9 bases, with 12 bases between them. Germline-derived CDR1 and CDR2 are MRHNA and SNTAGT. The CDR3 spans 15 residues.

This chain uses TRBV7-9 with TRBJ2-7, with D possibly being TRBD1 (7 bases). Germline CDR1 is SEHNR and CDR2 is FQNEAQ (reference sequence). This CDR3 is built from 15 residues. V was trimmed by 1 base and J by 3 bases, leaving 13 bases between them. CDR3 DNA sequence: TGTGCCAGCAGCTTAGGACAGGGCGGGATCTACGAGCAGTACTTC. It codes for CASSLGQGGIYEQYF. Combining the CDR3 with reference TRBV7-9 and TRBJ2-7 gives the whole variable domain DTGVSQNPRHKITKRGQNVTFRCDPISEHNRLYWYRQTLGQGPEFLTYFQNEAQLEKSRLLSDRFSAERPKGSFSTLEIQRTEQGDSAMYLCASSLGQGGIYEQYFGPGTRLTVT.